One and the same sample provided the 13 T cell receptor beta chains below, sequenced in a study of OX40 agonist ivuxolimab in advanced cancers. TCRdb keeps only in-frame clones here, not all; method: immunoSEQ multiplex PCR. The sample includes 75,000 to 90,000 clones, about 89% of them seen just once. The sample consisted of CD4+ or CD8+ T cells sorted from blood, taken in a trial of the OX40 agonist ivuxolimab. These receptors were collected from an adult with an advanced solid tumor such as melanoma, head and neck, liver or kidney cancer.

The genes are TRBV30 and TRBJ1-5; maybe TRBD1 (5 bases). Between the trimmed V and J ends, which lost 5 bases and 4 bases, there was a span of 12 bases. Per germline, CDR1 GTSNPN and CDR2 SVGIG (reference sequence). The CDR3 has 13 residues. The CDR3 loop reads CAWDDQGNQPQHF. In DNA, the CDR3 is TGTGCCTGGGATGACCAGGGAAATCAGCCCCAGCATTTT.

The chain carries TRBV6-5 and TRBJ2-1; D is ambiguous. Trimming cost V 6 bases and J 10 bases, with 16 bases left between them. The germline gives CDR1 MNHEY, CDR2 SVGAGI. The CDR3 totals 13 residues. CDR3 nucleotides: TGTGCCAGCAGCTCCCAGGCTTTACGGGAGCAGTTCTTC. It yields the protein CASSSQALREQFF.

The rearrangement joins TRBV18 to TRBJ2-3; TRBD1 or TRBD2 may be the D gene (6 bases each). Germline V gene data show CDR1 as KGHSH and CDR2 as LQKENI. The CDR3 is 17 residues long. Trimming left V 1 base short and J 0 bases short, with 14 bases between. Here the CDR3 DNA reads TGTGCCAGCTCACCACGGGGACTCAGGGGAAGCACAGATACGCAGTATTTT. It yields the protein CASSPRGLRGSTDTQYF.

The V and J genes are TRBV4-2 and TRBJ2-1; weak D call: TRBD2 (5 bases). The CDR3 length is 18 residues. Trimming left V 0 bases short and J 1 base short, with 16 bases between. The germline gives CDR1 LGHNA, CDR2 YNFKEQ. CDR3 nucleotides: TGTGCCAGCAGCCAAGAAGGTAGCGCTTCGGTTTCCTACAATGAGCAGTTCTTC. This codes for CASSQEGSASVSYNEQFF.

Here the CDR3 DNA reads TGTGCCAGCAGCTCTCTCTGGGGCACAGATACGCAGTATTTT. It translates to CASSSLWGTDTQYF. V is TRBV7-2 and J is TRBJ2-3; no firm D call. The germline V gene encodes CDR1 SGHTA and CDR2 FQGNSA. Trimming pared 4 bases from V and 1 base from J, leaving 9 bases between. The CDR3 is 14 residues long.

This clone occurred once. The chain links TRBV6-6 to TRBJ1-3, with TRBD1 matching over 7 bases. The germline V gene has CDR1 MNHNY and CDR2 SVGAGI (reference sequence). The CDR3 loop spans 15 amino acids. V was pared by 3 bases and J by 3 bases, with 5 bases of the junction left unmatched. CDR3: CASSYGGGDGNTIYF. DNA for the CDR3: TGTGCCAGCAGTTATGGAGGGGGCGATGGAAACACCATATATTTT.

V is TRBV19 and J is TRBJ2-1; maybe TRBD2 (6 bases). The germline V and J ends were trimmed by 7 bases and 2 bases, with 12 bases remaining between them. The length of the CDR3 is 14 residues. Per germline, CDR1 LNHDA and CDR2 SQIVND (reference sequence). The CDR3 DNA sequence: TGTGCCAGTAATCCAGGAGGGGCCTACAATGAGCAGTTCTTC. This sequence encodes CASNPGGAYNEQFF.

The chain combines TRBV4-3 with TRBJ2-1; possibly TRBD1 for D (5 bases). The length of the CDR3 is 15 residues. Trimming took 7 bases from V and 6 from J, leaving 19 bases between them. Germline assignment: CDR1 LGHNA and CDR2 YSLEER. CDR3 loop: CASNTNQGSGNEQFF. In DNA form, the CDR3 reads TGCGCCAGCAACACTAACCAGGGTTCAGGCAATGAGCAGTTCTTC.

The chain joins TRBV4-3 to TRBJ2-3, with 7 nucleotides matching TRBD2. Germline values: CDR1 LGHNA, CDR2 YSLEER. V was clipped by 1 base and J by 2 bases; unmatched bases: 9. The CDR3 is 17 amino acids. CDR3 loop: CASSQAEGLVATDTQYF. In DNA form, the CDR3 reads TGCGCCAGCAGCCAAGCCGAAGGACTAGTTGCCACAGATACGCAGTATTTT.

The rearrangement joins TRBV2 to TRBJ2-2, with TRBD2 as a possible D gene (5 bases). Germline CDR1 is SNHLY and CDR2 is FYNNEI. The CDR3 has 16 amino acids. The V end lost 0 bases, the J end lost 1 base, and 9 bases lay between the germline ends. CDR3 in DNA: TGTGCCAGCAGTGAAGCTCTAGCTGTGAACACCGGGGAGCTGTTTTTT. Amino acids: CASSEALAVNTGELFF.

The rearrangement uses TRBV28 and TRBJ2-1, with a weak D call TRBD2 (6 bases). The length of the CDR3 is 15 residues. V was shortened by 1 base and J by 3 bases, with 10 bases between the two germline ends. CDR1 and CDR2 (germline): MDHEN, SYDVKM. CDR3 protein: CASSLSPAGYNEQFF. Written as DNA, the CDR3 is TGTGCCAGCAGTTTATCTCCAGCGGGCTACAATGAGCAGTTCTTC.

The V gene is TRBV5-6, the J gene TRBJ1-3, with 7 bases identical to TRBD1. The junction had 4 bases not matched to a gene; V was cut back by 2 bases and J by 5 bases. The CDR3 is 14 residues long. Per the germline V gene, CDR1 is SGHDT and CDR2 is YYEEEE. For the CDR3, the DNA is TGTGCCAGCAGCTTTGGGACAGTACGAAACACCATATATTTT. Its protein product is CASSFGTVRNTIYF.

This clone was picked up one time. This chain joins TRBV6-5 and TRBJ1-1; TRBD1 is a possible D gene (5 bases). Trimming cost V 9 bases and J 6 bases, with 17 bases left between them. The CDR3 runs 13 residues. Germline-derived CDR1 and CDR2 are MNHEY and SVGAGI. CDR3: CASTGTPDAEAFF. For the CDR3, the DNA is TGTGCCAGTACCGGGACTCCGGACGCTGAAGCTTTCTTT.